This record covers a single T cell receptor (beta chain). These data originate in a study of shared clonotypes between healthy human individuals. Generated by immunoSEQ multiplex PCR, the TCRdb table keeps only in-frame clones and is missing some. The top ten clones hold 1.5% to 2% of a sample with about 2.1 million clones, around 93% of them seen once. This CDR3 is 16 amino acids long. CDR1 SGHDN and CDR2 FVKESK come from the germline V gene. V lost 4 bases and J lost 4; bases outside the gene matches: 11. It was CD45RO-negative cells, positively selected for CCR7, that made up naive CD8 cells, with terminally differentiated effector memory CD45RA+ cells excluded.

The rearrangement uses TRBV14 and TRBJ1-1; TRBD1 agrees at 8 bases. The receptor's source is a young man in good health. Some clones in this sample may be carry-over from other donors' samples. The sample consisted of naive CD8+ T cells from PBMCs. The CDR3 region has the DNA TGTGCCAGCAGCCGGAACTTCGGACAGGGAGGCACTGAAGCTTTCTTT. Protein product: CASSRNFGQGGTEAFF.